This T cell receptor beta chain was found in a study of CD8+CD57+ T cells in acquired aplastic anemia. Germline-derived CDR1 and CDR2 are SQVTM and ANQGSEA. The CDR3 contains 14 residues. Trimming took 6 bases from V and 0 from J; bases not matched to a gene: 3. Template material for TCR beta VDJ and CDR3 profiling consisted of genomic DNA. Using its own MiXCR run on the reads, TCRdb lists one record per CDR3 protein. The repertoire consists of 200,000 to 300,000 distinct CDR3 sequences, with approximately 45% occurring once and the leading ten covering 7.8%. For sequencing, patients were chosen who had shown expansion of CD8+CD57+ cells by flow cytometry.

The receptor was isolated from a human donor with aplastic anemia. Sequencing was done on a sample of sorted CD4+, CD8+, or CD8+CD57+ T cells (not recorded which) from PBMCs. This chain joins TRBV29-1 and TRBJ2-3, with 10 bases that match TRBD1. CDR3 amino acids: CSVDRGLSTDTQYF. The CDR3 DNA is TGCAGCGTCGACAGGGGGCTAAGCACAGATACGCAGTATTTT.